The next 26 T cell receptor beta chains were all read from a single sample in a study of CD8+CD57+ T cells in acquired aplastic anemia. Patients picked for sequencing had shown CD8+CD57+ cell expansion detected by flow cytometry. The use of genomic DNA as template underpinned the TCR beta VDJ and CDR3 profiling. TCRdb used MiXCR to reprocess the reads, holding one entry per CDR3 protein. The repertoire holds about 180,000 distinct CDR3 sequences, with roughly 63% as singletons. The source material was sorted CD4+, CD8+, or CD8+CD57+ T cells (not recorded which) from PBMCs. All receptors derive from a human donor with aplastic anemia.

The gene calls are TRBV7-3 and TRBJ2-3, with 9 bases lining up with TRBD2. Germline values: CDR1 SGHTA, CDR2 FQGTGA. The CDR3 contains 16 residues. V gave up 5 bases and J gave up 2 bases; unmatched junction bases: 8. The CDR3 region has the DNA TGTGCCAGCAGCCAGATGACTAGCGGCGCCACAGATACGCAGTATTTT. Its translation is CASSQMTSGATDTQYF.

With respect to this clonotype: This may be a read error, as it is one base from a much larger clone. The rearrangement joins TRBV27 to TRBJ2-7; D is undetermined. Per the germline V gene, CDR1 is MNHEY and CDR2 is SMNVEV (reference sequence). The CDR3 contains 15 residues. Written as DNA, the CDR3 is TGTGCCAGCAGTCTCACGCCTGCCGTAGGGTACGGGCAGTACTTC. This translates into CASSLTPAVGYGQYF.

The chain combines TRBV2 with TRBJ1-6; tentative D call: TRBD1 (5 bases). Germline V gives CDR1 SNHLY, CDR2 FYNNEI. V gave up 4 bases and J gave up 7 bases, with 5 bases separating them. This CDR3 is built from 12 residues. Here the CDR3 reads CASSGGNSPLHF. The CDR3 nucleotides read TGTGCCAGCAGTGGGGGGAATTCACCCCTCCACTTT.

This clonotype was picked up many times. The chain links TRBV20-1 to TRBJ2-3, with 7 bases identical to TRBD2. Trimming at V came to 0 bases and at J to 5 bases, leaving 11 bases not matched to a gene. The CDR3 is 16 residues long. Looked up from germline, CDR1 is DFQATT and CDR2 is SNEGSKA (reference sequence). The CDR3 DNA follows: TGCAGTGCTAGAGATCCTCCAGCGGGGTATATAGATACGCAGTATTTT. Its translation: CSARDPPAGYIDTQYF.

The chain couples TRBV2 to TRBJ2-1; TRBD2 agrees at 7 bases. The CDR3 loop spans 12 amino acids. Germline CDR1 reads SNHLY; CDR2 reads FYNNEI. J was trimmed by 9 bases and V by 4 bases; bases with no gene match: 3. CDR3 residues: CASSGSGAEQFF. CDR3 nucleotides: TGTGCCAGCAGTGGGAGCGGGGCTGAGCAGTTCTTC.

A few counts support this clonotype. The chain combines TRBV20-1 with TRBJ1-1, with TRBD1 matching 9 bases. The J segment lost 0 bases and the V segment lost 3 bases, leaving 14 bases of the junction unmatched. Germline CDR1 and CDR2: DFQATT and SNEGSKA (reference sequence). CDR3 size: 18 residues. This CDR3 is CSASLIPRGTGMNTEAFF. The CDR3 nucleotides read TGCAGTGCTAGTTTGATCCCTCGCGGGACAGGGATGAACACTGAAGCTTTCTTT.

This chain connects TRBV20-1 to TRBJ2-1, with D maybe TRBD1 (6 bases). Germline lookup yields CDR1 DFQATT and CDR2 SNEGSKA (reference sequence). This CDR3 contains 14 residues. Trimming stripped 3 bases from V and 4 bases from J, with 13 bases between. CDR3 bases: TGCAGTGCTAGGGGGGCTCCACTGTACAATGAGCAGTTCTTC. Its protein is CSARGAPLYNEQFF.

The V call is TRBV20-1, the J call TRBJ1-1; TRBD1 is a possible D gene (5 bases). CDR1 is DFQATT, CDR2 SNEGSKA, per germline (reference sequence). This CDR3 spans 14 amino acids. V was cut by 6 bases and J by 1 base, with 15 bases left in between. CDR3 nucleotides: TGCAGTGCCATAGGGGATAGGGCGAACACTGAAGCTTTCTTT. Encoded protein: CSAIGDRANTEAFF.

There are many counts of this clonotype. The chain employs TRBV19 and TRBJ1-1; unclear D gene. The CDR3 totals 14 residues. From germline, CDR1 is LNHDA and CDR2 SQIVND (reference sequence). The germline V and J ends were trimmed by 6 bases and 0 bases, with 11 bases remaining between them. The CDR3 loop reads CASSPGQLNTEAFF. The CDR3 region has the DNA TGTGCCAGTAGCCCCGGGCAGTTGAACACTGAAGCTTTCTTT.

V gene TRBV2 combines with J gene TRBJ1-4, with D hard to call. Germline V gives CDR1 SNHLY, CDR2 FYNNEI. Trimming removed 6 bases at V and 8 bases at J, with 13 bases between. The CDR3 spans 13 residues. CDR3 residues: CASSLSRGEKLFF. The CDR3 DNA reads TGTGCCAGCAGCCTGAGCCGAGGGGAAAAACTGTTTTTT.

This chain uses TRBV20-1 with TRBJ2-7; 8 nucleotides agree with TRBD2. From germline, CDR1 is DFQATT and CDR2 SNEGSKA (reference sequence). The CDR3 is 13 residues long. Unmatched junction bases numbered 7, after V lost 3 bases and J lost 6 bases. The DNA of the CDR3 is TGCAGTGCTAGTCGGGGGGGTAGCGCCGAGCAGTACTTC. Residues: CSASRGGSAEQYF.

This chain joins TRBV5-1 and TRBJ2-2; 8 bases are shared with TRBD1. Germline assignment: CDR1 SGHRS and CDR2 YFSETQ. V shed 4 bases and J 3 bases; nucleotides not matched to a gene: 8. The CDR3 consists of 16 residues. The CDR3 DNA follows: TGCGCCAGCAGCGCAGAGGACAGGGCTTACACCGGGGAGCTGTTTTTT. It specifies CASSAEDRAYTGELFF.

This chain links TRBV25-1 with TRBJ1-3; D is uncertain. Germline V lookup: CDR1 MGHDK, CDR2 SYGVNS. The CDR3 is 13 residues long. Trimming left V 0 bases short and J 4 bases short, with 4 bases between. CDR3 nucleotides: TGTGCCAGCAGTGAATATTCAGGAAACACCATATATTTT. Its translation is CASSEYSGNTIYF.

V usage is TRBV7-6 and J usage is TRBJ2-3, with 9 bases fitting TRBD2. V dropped 5 bases and J dropped 3; count of bases not matched to a gene: 9. Germline V CDR1 and CDR2: SGHVS, FNYEAQ. The CDR3 has 16 residues. The CDR3 bases are TGTGCCAGCAGCCGCGCTGGGACTAGCCTGACAGATACGCAGTATTTT. Translation: CASSRAGTSLTDTQYF.

This clonotype showed up just a few times. This chain connects TRBV5-8 to TRBJ1-3, with D unresolved. Germline V gives CDR1 SGHTS, CDR2 YDEGEE. V dropped 0 bases and J dropped 8 bases, with 3 bases sitting between them. The CDR3 has 11 amino acids. As DNA, the CDR3 is TGTGCCAGCAGCTTGGGGGACACCATATATTTT. It is translated as CASSLGDTIYF.

The gene calls are TRBV19 and TRBJ2-7; D remains unclear. Germline V CDR1 and CDR2: LNHDA, SQIVND (reference sequence). Trimming pared 3 bases from V and 3 bases from J, leaving 9 bases between. The CDR3 runs to 13 residues. CDR3 protein: CASSMGWCYEQYF. The DNA for the CDR3 is TGTGCCAGTAGTATGGGTTGGTGCTACGAGCAGTACTTC.

This sequence joins TRBV7-2 and TRBJ2-2, with unresolved D. This CDR3 is 14 amino acids long. Germline assignment: CDR1 SGHTA and CDR2 FQGNSA. Trimming took off 4 bases at V and 1 base at J, with 7 bases between the two ends. Here the CDR3 reads CASSSSVNTGELFF. CDR3 sequence (DNA): TGTGCCAGCAGCTCTTCGGTGAACACCGGGGAGCTGTTTTTT.

This clonotype was counted once. The rearrangement joins TRBV19 to TRBJ2-7; 7 nucleotides agree with TRBD1. CDR1 is LNHDA and CDR2 is SQIVND in the germline V gene (reference sequence). Germline trimming cut 1 base from V and 3 bases from J; bases unmatched to any gene: 3. This CDR3 has 14 amino acids. The CDR3 DNA follows: TGTGCCAGTAGTATAGTGGCAGGGGGCTACGAGCAGTACTTC. Amino acids: CASSIVAGGYEQYF.

The rearrangement links TRBV9 to TRBJ1-1; D remains unclear. With 4 bases removed from V and 1 base from J, the gap between germline ends came to 11 bases. The CDR3 has 14 amino acids. CDR1 is SGDLS and CDR2 is YYNGEE in the germline V gene. The CDR3 sequence: CASSFSWGNTEAFF. The CDR3, as DNA: TGTGCCAGCAGCTTTTCCTGGGGGAACACTGAAGCTTTCTTT.

This chain links TRBV10-3 with TRBJ1-1; 7 bases match TRBD1. CDR3 length: 13 residues. With V trimmed by 8 bases and J by 9 bases, 12 bases remained unmatched. Germline CDR1 is ENHRY and CDR2 is SYGVKD. The CDR3 DNA sequence: TGTGCCATCTCCTCGAAGGGGGGACAGAAAGCTTTCTTT. Translation gives CAISSKGGQKAFF.

This chain uses TRBV9 with TRBJ2-1; D perhaps matches TRBD1 (6 bases). The CDR3 runs to 13 residues. Trimming took 7 bases from V and 5 from J, leaving 13 bases between them. From germline, CDR1 is SGDLS and CDR2 YYNGEE. The CDR3 DNA sequence: TGTGCCAGCGGTCGACAGGTAAACAATGAGCAGTTCTTC. Protein product: CASGRQVNNEQFF.

This clonotype has only one observation. The rearrangement links TRBV24-1 to TRBJ2-1, with 9 bases identical to TRBD1. Germline V gene data show CDR1 as KGHDR and CDR2 as SFDVKD. With 1 base clipped from V and 7 bases from J, the junction kept 7 bases outside the gene matches. The CDR3 loop spans 16 amino acids. CDR3 in amino acids: CATSDFSGQGYNEQFF. For the CDR3, the DNA is TGTGCCACCAGTGATTTTTCGGGACAGGGTTATAATGAGCAGTTCTTC.

The rearrangement uses TRBV2 and TRBJ1-6, with D uncertain. The CDR3 contains 15 residues. Germline V gene data show CDR1 as SNHLY and CDR2 as FYNNEI. V lost 5 bases and J lost 7, with 15 bases in between. The CDR3 DNA reads as TGTGCCAGCAGTTCCCTCGGGCAAGGGAATTCACCCCTCCACTTT. This codes for CASSSLGQGNSPLHF.

This clonotype was seen a single time. V is TRBV29-1 and J is TRBJ1-1, with D tentatively TRBD1 (5 bases). With 6 bases removed from V and 5 bases from J, the gap between germline ends came to 16 bases. In germline, CDR1 is SQVTM, CDR2 ANQGSEA. The CDR3 sequence is 13 residues long. This CDR3 is CSVKGAYNTEAFF. CDR3 coding DNA: TGCAGCGTCAAAGGGGCTTATAATACTGAAGCTTTCTTT. Combining the CDR3 with reference TRBV29-1 and TRBJ1-1 gives the whole variable domain SAVISQKPSRDICQRGTSLTIQCQVDSQVTMMFWYRQQPGQSLTLIATANQGSEATYESGFVIDKFPISRPNLTFSTLTVSNMSPEDSSIYLCSVKGAYNTEAFFGQGTRLTVV.

This clonotype was found a few times. DNA of the CDR3: TGCGCCAGCAGCCAAGCACTAGCGGGGGGGCCGGAGACCGGGGAGCTGTTTTTT. This codes for CASSQALAGGPETGELFF. V gene TRBV4-1 combines with J gene TRBJ2-2; 13 bases line up with TRBD2. Trimming took 1 base from V and 5 from J; bases not matched to a gene: 7. Germline assignment: CDR1 MGHRA and CDR2 YSYEKL. The CDR3 runs 18 residues.

This clonotype occurred a few times. CDR3 DNA: TGTGCCACCAGCAGAGGGGGTGAAGGGAGGGACCTCTACGAGCAGTACTTC. It encodes CATSRGGEGRDLYEQYF. V gene TRBV15 combines with J gene TRBJ2-7; 7 nucleotides agree with TRBD2. Per the germline V gene, CDR1 is LNHNV and CDR2 is YYDKDF (reference sequence). Losses at the gene ends were 1 base for V and 3 bases for J; bases not matched to a gene: 12. CDR3 length: 17 amino acids.